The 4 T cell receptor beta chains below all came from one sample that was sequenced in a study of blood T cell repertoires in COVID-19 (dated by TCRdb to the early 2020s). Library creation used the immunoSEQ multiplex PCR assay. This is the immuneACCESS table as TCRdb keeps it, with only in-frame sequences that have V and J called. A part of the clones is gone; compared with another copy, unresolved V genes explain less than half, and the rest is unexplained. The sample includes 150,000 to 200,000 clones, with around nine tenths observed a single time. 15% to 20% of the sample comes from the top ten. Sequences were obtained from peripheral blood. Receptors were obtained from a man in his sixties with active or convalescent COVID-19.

The chain's CDR3 is CASSVRLGEYGYTF. The CDR3, as DNA: TGTGCCAGCTCAGTAAGACTCGGGGAGTATGGCTACACCTTC. This chain uses TRBV19 with TRBJ1-2; no firm D call. Trimming stripped 9 bases from V and 5 bases from J, with 19 bases between. This CDR3 has 14 residues. Germline V CDR1 and CDR2: LNHDA, SQIVND (reference sequence). The complete variable domain, with remaining parts taken from reference TRBV19 and TRBJ1-2, reads DGGITQSPKYLFRKEGQNVTLSCEQNLNHDAMYWYRQDPGQGLRLIYYSQIVNDFQKGDIAEGYSVSREKKESFPLTVTSAQKNPTAFYLCASSVRLGEYGYTFGSGTRLTVV.

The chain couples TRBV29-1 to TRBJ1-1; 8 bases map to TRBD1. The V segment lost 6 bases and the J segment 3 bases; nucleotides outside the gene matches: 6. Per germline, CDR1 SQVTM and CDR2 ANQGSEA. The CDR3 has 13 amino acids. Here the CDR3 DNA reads TGCAGCGTGAGGGGGACAGGTGACACTGAAGCTTTCTTT. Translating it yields CSVRGTGDTEAFF.

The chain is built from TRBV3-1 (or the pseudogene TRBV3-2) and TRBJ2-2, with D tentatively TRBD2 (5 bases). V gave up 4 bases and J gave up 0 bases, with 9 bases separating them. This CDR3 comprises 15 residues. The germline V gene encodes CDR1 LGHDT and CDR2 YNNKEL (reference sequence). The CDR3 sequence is CASSPREPNTGELFF. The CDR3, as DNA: TGTGCCAGCAGCCCCCGGGAACCGAACACCGGGGAGCTGTTTTTT.

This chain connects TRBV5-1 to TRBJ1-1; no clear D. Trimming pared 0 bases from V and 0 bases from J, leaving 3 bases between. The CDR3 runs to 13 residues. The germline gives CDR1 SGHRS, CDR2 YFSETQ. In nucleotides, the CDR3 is TGCGCCAGCAGCTTGGTAGTGAACACTGAAGCTTTCTTT. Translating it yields CASSLVVNTEAFF.